This T cell receptor (beta chain) was recovered during a study of blood T cell repertoires in COVID-19. Across the whole study: Samples of COVID-19 (acute and convalescent) were obtained from the United States, Italy and Spain. Sample material is recorded as cDNA or gDNA derived from T cells, B-cell-depleted T cells, or PBMCs.

Generated by immunoSEQ multiplex PCR, the TCRdb table keeps only in-frame clones and is missing some. This table holds about 40,000 clones, about 80% found once. The CDR3 length is 15 residues. CDR1 and CDR2 from the germline V gene are LNHDA and SQIVND (reference sequence). The trim removed 5 bases at V and 8 bases at J, leaving 11 bases unmatched. The receptor was isolated from a woman aged 55 to 70 with acute or convalescent COVID-19. The sample was peripheral blood. J is TRBJ2-2 and V is TRBV19; 7 bases line up with TRBD2. The CDR3 DNA sequence: TGTGCCAGTAGTCCTAGACTAGCCCCCTCTGGGGAGCTGTTTTTT. The encoded protein is CASSPRLAPSGELFF.